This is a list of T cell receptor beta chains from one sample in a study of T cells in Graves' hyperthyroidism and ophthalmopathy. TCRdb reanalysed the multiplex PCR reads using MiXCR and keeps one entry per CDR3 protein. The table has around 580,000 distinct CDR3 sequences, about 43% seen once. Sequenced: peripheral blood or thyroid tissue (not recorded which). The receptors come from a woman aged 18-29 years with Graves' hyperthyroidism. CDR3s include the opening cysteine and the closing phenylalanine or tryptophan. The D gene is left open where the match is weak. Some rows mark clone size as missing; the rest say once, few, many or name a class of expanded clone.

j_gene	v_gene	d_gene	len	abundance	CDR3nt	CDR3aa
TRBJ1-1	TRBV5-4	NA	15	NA	TGTGCCAGCAGCTTGGCCTCTAGCGGGAACACTGAAGCTTTCTTT	CASSLASSGNTEAFF
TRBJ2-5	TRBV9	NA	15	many	TGTGCCAGCAGCGTAGCCCCCGGCGGGCAAGAGACCCAGTACTTC	CASSVAPGGQETQYF
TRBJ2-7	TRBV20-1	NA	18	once	TGCAGTGCTAGCGTGGGGCAGCTATCTAGGGGGGGATCCTACGAGCAGTACTTC	CSASVGQLSRGGSYEQYF
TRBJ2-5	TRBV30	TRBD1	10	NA	TGTGCCTGGAGAGAAGGGGGCTGGGGGTTC	CAWREGGWGF
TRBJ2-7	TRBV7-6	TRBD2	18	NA	TGTGCCAGCAGCGACGGACTAGCGGGAGGGGATGGGAACTACGAGCAGTACTTC	CASSDGLAGGDGNYEQYF
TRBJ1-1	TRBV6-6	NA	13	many	TGTGCCAGCACCGTTCAATCTGCGCAGAAAGCTTTCTTT	CASTVQSAQKAFF
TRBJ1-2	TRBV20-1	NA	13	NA	TGCAGTGCTAGAGAGAGCGGTACCTACGGCTACACCTTC	CSARESGTYGYTF
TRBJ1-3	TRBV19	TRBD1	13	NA	TGTGCCAGTAGAAAGGGACAGGGGAACACCATATATTTT	CASRKGQGNTIYF
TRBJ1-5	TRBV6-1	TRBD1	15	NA	TGTGCCAGCAGTTGGGGACAGGTATCCAATCAGCCCCAGCATTTT	CASSWGQVSNQPQHF
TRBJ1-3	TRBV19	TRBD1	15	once	TGTGCCAGTAGTATTAGGGGACAGGGGGCGGGTAGCAGATATTTT	CASSIRGQGAGSRYF
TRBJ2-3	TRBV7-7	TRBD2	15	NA	TGTGCTAGCAGCCCGCTAGCGGGAGAAACAGATACGCAGTATTTT	CASSPLAGETDTQYF
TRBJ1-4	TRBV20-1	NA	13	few	TGCAGTGCTAGAGGACTTCGGGACGAAAAACTGTTTTTT	CSARGLRDEKLFF
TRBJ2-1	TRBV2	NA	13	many	TGTGCCAGCAGTTACCGGGACTACAATGAGCAGTTCTTC	CASSYRDYNEQFF
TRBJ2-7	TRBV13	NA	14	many	TGTGCCAGCAGCTACCCTACCCAAAGCTACGAGCAGTACTTC	CASSYPTQSYEQYF
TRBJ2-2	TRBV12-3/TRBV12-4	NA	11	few	TGTGCCAGCAGTCCGATGGGTGAGCTGTTTTTT	CASSPMGELFF
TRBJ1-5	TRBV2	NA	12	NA	TGTGCTAGAGGCCAGGGAAATCAGCCCCAGCATTTT	CARGQGNQPQHF